These 6 T cell receptor beta chains were all obtained from the same sample, sequenced in a study of CD8 T cells in ankylosing spondylitis. Study results and caveats: Ankylosing spondylitis blood appeared to carry a characteristic TCR beta motif of 7 or 8 highly homologous variants.

TCRdb used MiXCR to reprocess the 5' RACE reads, holding one entry per CDR3 protein. The table has about 460,000 distinct CDR3 sequences, 5.3% seen once. These receptors lack a known antigen. Sequencing input: blood, either unsorted or a sorted T cell fraction (not recorded which). Source of these receptors: a male donor with ankylosing spondylitis.

This clonotype came up a few times. The chain employs TRBV5-1 and TRBJ2-5; D may be TRBD1 or TRBD2 (5 bases each). The CDR3 runs 13 residues. The V gene's germline CDR1 is SGHRS and CDR2 YFSETQ. V was shortened by 5 bases and J by 3 bases, with 11 bases between the two germline ends. The CDR3 coding sequence is TGCGCCAGCAGGCTCGGGACCAAAGAGACCCAGTACTTC. This encodes CASRLGTKETQYF.

In this sample, this clonotype turned up many times. The rearrangement joins TRBV7-9 to TRBJ1-1, with no clear D. The CDR3 has 13 residues. Trimming took off 5 bases at V and 11 bases at J, with 18 bases between the two ends. The germline gives CDR1 SEHNR, CDR2 FQNEAQ (reference sequence). The CDR3 bases are TGTGCCAGCAGCCCGGACCCCCAGAGGTTGGCTTTCTTT. This sequence encodes CASSPDPQRLAFF.

This clonotype was observed many times. The rearrangement links TRBV7-2 to TRBJ2-7, with D maybe TRBD2 (5 bases). This CDR3 contains 12 residues. V shed 1 base and J shed 8 bases, with 9 bases lying between them. From germline, CDR1 is SGHTA and CDR2 FQGNSA. CDR3 protein: CASSLDREKQYF. As DNA, the CDR3 is TGTGCCAGCAGCTTAGACCGGGAAAAGCAGTACTTC. Combining the CDR3 with reference TRBV7-2 and TRBJ2-7 gives the whole variable domain GAGVSQSPSNKVTEKGKDVELRCDPISGHTALYWYRQSLGQGLEFLIYFQGNSAPDKSGLPSDRFSAERTGGSVSTLTIQRTQQEDSAVYLCASSLDREKQYFGPGTRLTVT.

This clonotype was counted at least ten times. This chain joins TRBV5-1 and TRBJ1-2, with D unclear. The V gene lost 5 bases and the J gene lost 1 base, with 3 bases spanning the gap. Per germline, CDR1 SGHRS and CDR2 YFSETQ. The CDR3 is 11 residues long. The CDR3 region has the DNA TGCGCCAGCAGACTTAACTATGGCTACACCTTC. Translating it yields CASRLNYGYTF.

In this sample, this clonotype turned up many times. J is TRBJ2-7 and V is TRBV5-5, with 10 bases fitting TRBD2. CDR1 and CDR2 from the germline V gene are SGHKS and YYEKEE (reference sequence). CDR3 length: 17 residues. Trimming removed 0 bases from V and 7 bases from J; junction bases left unmatched: 13. This CDR3 is CASSLGILGLALREQYF. In DNA form, the CDR3 reads TGTGCCAGCAGCTTGGGGATTCTGGGACTAGCGTTAAGGGAGCAGTACTTC.

Only a few counts were recorded for this clonotype. The genes are TRBV5-1 and TRBJ2-7; TRBD2 agrees at 7 bases. The CDR3 sequence is 14 residues long. V gave up 4 bases and J gave up 5 bases; unmatched junction bases: 9. CDR1 and CDR2 from the germline V gene are SGHRS and YFSETQ. The CDR3 bases are TGCGCCAGCAGCCTCAGCGGGATGAGCCACGAGCAGTACTTC. Encoded protein: CASSLSGMSHEQYF.